These 29 T cell receptor beta chains share one sample of origin, sequenced in a study of siplizumab effects on memory and regulatory T cells. Method: immunoSEQ multiplex PCR; TCRdb's copy keeps in-frame clones and lacks some. The sample holds fewer than 70,000 clones, 88% seen once. Source material: Tregs sorted from blood. The receptors come from a human donor in good health.

The CDR3 DNA reads as TGTGCCAGCAGTGAAGCCCTCCAGGGCTACCCTGAAGCTTTCTTT. This gives the protein CASSEALQGYPEAFF. This chain links TRBV6-1 with TRBJ1-1; TRBD1 might be the D (5 bases). Trimming took off 0 bases at V and 6 bases at J, with 14 bases between the two ends. Germline CDR1 MNHNS, CDR2 SASEGT. The CDR3 extends over 15 amino acids.

The chain has TRBV7-9 and TRBJ2-7; D perhaps matches TRBD1 (7 bases). The CDR3 consists of 16 residues. V dropped 5 bases and J dropped 5 bases, with 22 bases sitting between them. From germline, CDR1 is SEHNR and CDR2 FQNEAQ (reference sequence). In DNA form, the CDR3 reads TGTGCCAGCAGCCAGAAACAGGGGACTCGGGGCGACGAGCAGTACTTC. Amino acid sequence: CASSQKQGTRGDEQYF.

The chain uses TRBV15 and TRBJ1-1; D gene unclear. V was trimmed by 0 bases and J by 5 bases, leaving 4 bases between them. Germline CDR1 LNHNV, CDR2 YYDKDF (reference sequence). This CDR3 comprises 12 residues. The CDR3 is CATSRDSTEAFF. The CDR3 DNA reads as TGTGCCACCAGCAGAGATTCGACTGAAGCTTTCTTT.

The V call is TRBV18, the J call TRBJ2-3; D is uncertain. V was shortened by 2 bases and J by 5 bases, with 8 bases between the two germline ends. CDR1 is KGHSH, CDR2 LQKENI, per germline. The CDR3 contains 13 residues. CDR3 protein: CASSPGVEDTQYF. The CDR3 DNA reads TGTGCCAGCTCACCAGGGGTTGAAGATACGCAGTATTTT.

V usage is TRBV6-5 and J usage is TRBJ2-1, with 10 bases aligning to TRBD1. The germline gives CDR1 MNHEY, CDR2 SVGAGI. Losses at the gene ends were 3 bases for V and 8 bases for J; bases not matched to a gene: 4. The length of the CDR3 is 14 residues. The CDR3 is CASSYSGTGDEQFF. CDR3 bases: TGTGCCAGCAGTTATTCCGGGACAGGGGATGAGCAGTTCTTC.

The sample holds one count of this clone. The chain joins TRBV18 to TRBJ2-5, with D unresolved. Looked up from germline, CDR1 is KGHSH and CDR2 is LQKENI. The CDR3 is 16 amino acids. Between the trimmed V and J ends, which lost 0 bases and 5 bases, there was a span of 16 bases. CDR3 protein: CASSPPIRLEVETQYF. The DNA of the CDR3 is TGTGCCAGCTCACCACCCATTCGGCTAGAGGTGGAGACCCAGTACTTC.

The chain has TRBV6-5 and TRBJ2-2; TRBD2 is a possible D gene (6 bases). Deletions cut 0 bases from V and 5 bases from J, with 10 bases between. Germline lookup yields CDR1 MNHEY and CDR2 SVGAGI. This CDR3 region has 15 residues. CDR3 sequence: CASSYSSGTTGELFF. Written as DNA, the CDR3 is TGTGCCAGCAGTTACTCCTCCGGGACTACCGGGGAGCTGTTTTTT.

The chain is built from TRBV27 and TRBJ2-5; 12 positions agree with TRBD2. After removal of 9 bases from V and 5 bases from J, the junction contained 10 bases not matched to a gene. Germline CDR1 and CDR2: MNHEY and SMNVEV (reference sequence). The CDR3 loop spans 15 amino acids. The CDR3 region is CASMKGLAGRETQYF. DNA of the CDR3: TGTGCCAGTATGAAAGGACTAGCGGGAAGGGAGACCCAGTACTTC.

The J gene is TRBJ2-7, the V gene TRBV10-1; D may be TRBD2 (6 bases). Trimming took off 11 bases at V and 3 bases at J, with 26 bases between the two ends. The germline CDR1 and CDR2 sequences are WNHNN and SYGVQD (reference sequence). The CDR3 spans 16 residues. The DNA of the CDR3 is TGCGCCCGACCCGGGAGATCTAATGGGATGCTCTACGAGCAGTACTTC. It specifies CARPGRSNGMLYEQYF.

The V call is TRBV5-1, the J call TRBJ2-5, with D perhaps matching TRBD1 (5 bases). The V end lost 7 bases, the J end lost 3 bases, and 10 bases lay between the germline ends. Germline V CDR1 and CDR2: SGHRS, YFSETQ. There are 12 residues in the CDR3. Here the CDR3 reads CASGPREETQYF. In DNA, the CDR3 is TGCGCCAGCGGCCCCAGGGAAGAGACCCAGTACTTC.

The CDR3 sequence: CASSFLAGQNNEQFF. In DNA, the CDR3 is TGTGCCAGCAGTTTTCTAGCGGGACAAAACAATGAGCAGTTCTTC. The chain combines TRBV7-2 with TRBJ2-1, with TRBD2 identical over 9 bases. The junction had 8 bases not matched to a gene; V was cut back by 6 bases and J by 5 bases. Per the germline V gene, CDR1 is SGHTA and CDR2 is FQGNSA. The CDR3 covers 15 residues.

The chain joins TRBV4-1 to TRBJ1-6, with 7 bases fitting TRBD1. CDR3 length: 16 residues. The V segment lost 0 bases and the J segment 7 bases; nucleotides outside the gene matches: 6. CDR1 is MGHRA, CDR2 YSYEKL, per germline. CDR3 nucleotide sequence: TGCGCCAGCAGCCAAGATAGGGGGCTGGAGAATTCACCCCTCCACTTT. Its protein is CASSQDRGLENSPLHF.

The chain uses TRBV6-5 and TRBJ2-3, with D unclear. The CDR3 covers 13 residues. Trimming stripped 5 bases from V and 3 bases from J, with 9 bases between. Germline assignment: CDR1 MNHEY and CDR2 SVGAGI. The chain's CDR3 is CASSRRKTDTQYF. The CDR3 DNA is TGTGCCAGCAGTCGGAGAAAAACAGATACGCAGTATTTT.

The rearrangement joins TRBV6-1 to TRBJ2-5, with a possible D match to TRBD2 (5 bases). Per the germline V gene, CDR1 is MNHNS and CDR2 is SASEGT. The V end was cut by 4 bases, the J end by 1 base, with 7 bases between. The CDR3 covers 13 residues. CDR3 DNA sequence: TGTGCCAGCAGTGTGGGAGTCCAAGAGACCCAGTACTTC. Translating it yields CASSVGVQETQYF.

The gene calls are TRBV6-5 and TRBJ1-5; unclear D gene. V was clipped by 6 bases and J by 4 bases, with 10 bases between them. The CDR3 is made up of 13 amino acids. Germline CDR1 is MNHEY and CDR2 is SVGAGI. The CDR3 DNA sequence: TGTGCCAGCAGCCGCGGGCCTAATCAGCCCCAGCATTTT. It codes for CASSRGPNQPQHF.

V gene TRBV28 combines with J gene TRBJ2-7, with TRBD1 matching over 7 bases. Trimming took 5 bases from V and 3 from J; bases not matched to a gene: 4. CDR1 is MDHEN, CDR2 SYDVKM, per germline. The CDR3 is 13 amino acids. The CDR3 is CASSTGANYEQYF. In DNA, the CDR3 is TGTGCCAGCAGTACAGGGGCTAACTACGAGCAGTACTTC. Full variable domain (remainder filled in from reference TRBV28 and TRBJ2-7): DVKVTQSSRYLVKRTGEKVFLECVQDMDHENMFWYRQDPGLGLRLIYFSYDVKMKEKGDIPEGYSVSREKKERFSLILESASTNQTSMYLCASSTGANYEQYFGPGTRLTVT.

In its sample, this clone ranks as medium-sized (0.01 to 0.1%). For the CDR3, the DNA is TGTGCCAGCAGCTTGTCGACTAGCGAAGAGACCCAGTACTTC. This codes for CASSLSTSEETQYF. This sequence joins TRBV5-4 and TRBJ2-5; 8 bases line up with TRBD2. CDR3 length: 14 amino acids. Germline CDR1 reads SGHNT; CDR2 reads YYREEE (reference sequence). The J segment lost 3 bases and the V segment lost 1 base, leaving 2 bases of the junction unmatched.

The V gene is TRBV14, the J gene TRBJ1-1; no clear D gene. Trimming left V 4 bases short and J 0 bases short, with 3 bases between. CDR3 length equals 12 residues. From germline, CDR1 is SGHDN and CDR2 FVKESK. CDR3 in DNA: TGTGCCAGCAGCCTACTGAACACTGAAGCTTTCTTT. Protein: CASSLLNTEAFF.

This clone was seen a few times. The V gene is TRBV29-1, the J gene TRBJ2-1, with TRBD2 identical over 9 bases. After removal of 6 bases from V and 8 bases from J, the junction contained 14 bases not matched to a gene. CDR3 length: 15 residues. Per the germline V gene, CDR1 is SQVTM and CDR2 is ANQGSEA. CDR3 nucleotide sequence: TGCAGCGTCCATAGCGGGAGAGGGGGGGGTGATGAGCAGTTCTTC. Amino acid sequence: CSVHSGRGGGDEQFF.

This chain joins TRBV5-4 and TRBJ1-2, with a weak D call TRBD1 (5 bases). There are 14 residues in the CDR3. Looked up from germline, CDR1 is SGHNT and CDR2 is YYREEE (reference sequence). V lost 4 bases and J 5 bases, leaving 15 bases between the germline ends. The CDR3 region is CASSPTGHIYGYTF. In DNA form, the CDR3 reads TGTGCCAGCAGCCCAACAGGACATATTTATGGCTACACCTTC.

This chain connects TRBV5-1 to TRBJ2-1; the match to TRBD2 covers 9 bases. In germline, CDR1 is SGHRS, CDR2 YFSETQ. Germline trimming cut 0 bases from V and 4 bases from J; bases unmatched to any gene: 5. The CDR3 extends over 16 amino acids. Here the CDR3 reads CASSLDASGMYNEQFF. The CDR3 DNA sequence: TGCGCCAGCAGCTTGGACGCTAGCGGGATGTACAATGAGCAGTTCTTC.

This chain joins TRBV19 and TRBJ2-1; TRBD2 matches at 8 bases. Germline-derived CDR1 and CDR2 are LNHDA and SQIVND (reference sequence). The CDR3 consists of 16 residues. V gave up 4 bases and J gave up 6 bases; unmatched junction bases: 11. The CDR3 protein is CASSTPGLVYSNEQFF. As DNA, the CDR3 is TGTGCCAGTAGTACTCCGGGACTAGTCTATTCCAATGAGCAGTTCTTC.

V and J are TRBV7-9 and TRBJ2-2, with D perhaps TRBD2 (6 bases). The ends were cut back, 5 bases at V and 5 bases at J, with 18 bases in the middle. Germline CDR1 SEHNR, CDR2 FQNEAQ (reference sequence). This CDR3 is 16 amino acids long. The DNA for the CDR3 is TGTGCCAGCAGCCCCTTGAACCGGGGGATAACCGGGGAGCTGTTTTTT. Encoded protein: CASSPLNRGITGELFF.

The rearrangement links TRBV20-1 to TRBJ2-5; D is unresolved. Germline V CDR1 and CDR2: DFQATT, SNEGSKA (reference sequence). The CDR3 runs to 11 residues. V lost 6 bases and J 6 bases, leaving 11 bases between the germline ends. The CDR3 reads CSAPSTQTQYF. CDR3 DNA: TGCAGTGCCCCGAGCACGCAGACCCAGTACTTC.

The chain is built from TRBV15 and TRBJ2-5; a possible D gene is TRBD1 (6 bases). The V end lost 8 bases, the J end lost 4 bases, and 20 bases lay between the germline ends. This CDR3 spans 15 amino acids. Per germline, CDR1 LNHNV and CDR2 YYDKDF (reference sequence). CDR3 residues: CATGSNRADRETQYF. In DNA, the CDR3 is TGTGCCACCGGGTCGAACAGGGCGGATCGAGAGACCCAGTACTTC.

Within the sample, this clone is medium-sized. The rearrangement links TRBV10-3 to TRBJ1-1, with 8 bases fitting TRBD1. Unmatched junction bases numbered 1, after V lost 3 bases and J lost 1 base. The CDR3 runs to 14 residues. The germline CDR1 and CDR2 sequences are ENHRY and SYGVKD. The CDR3 DNA reads as TGTGCCATCAGTGATGGGACAGGGAACACTGAAGCTTTCTTT. Its protein product is CAISDGTGNTEAFF.

This rearrangement joins TRBV30 to TRBJ1-3; D uncertain. The V end was cut by 1 base, the J end by 0 bases, with 7 bases between. CDR3 length: 14 amino acids. The germline V gene encodes CDR1 GTSNPN and CDR2 SVGIG (reference sequence). CDR3 amino acids: CAWSARLSGNTIYF. The CDR3 nucleotides read TGTGCCTGGAGTGCCCGGCTCTCTGGAAACACCATATATTTT. Full variable domain (missing parts from reference TRBV30 and TRBJ1-3): SQTIHQWPATLVQPVGSPLSLECTVEGTSNPNLYWYRQAAGRGLQLLFYSVGIGQISSEVPQNLSASRPQDRQFILSSKKLLLSDSGFYLCAWSARLSGNTIYFGEGSWLTVV.

The chain employs TRBV23-1 and TRBJ2-1; a possible D gene is TRBD1 (6 bases). TRBV23-1 is flagged as an ORF with uncertain function. The ends were cut back, 0 bases at V and 4 bases at J, with 22 bases in the middle. The CDR3 loop spans 19 amino acids. CDR3 DNA sequence: TGCGCCAGCAGTCAATCGAAATATTGCCGGGACACTAGATACAATGAGCAGTTCTTC. Translated, it gives CASSQSKYCRDTRYNEQFF.

The V gene is TRBV7-2, the J gene TRBJ2-2; TRBD1 matches 7 bases. CDR1 and CDR2 from the germline V gene are SGHTA and FQGNSA. V lost 5 bases to trimming and J lost 12 bases; unmatched junction nucleotides: 9. There are 13 residues in the CDR3. CDR3 nucleotide sequence: TGTGCCAGCAGCCCAAATCGGGGACAGCAGCTGTTTTTT. Translated: CASSPNRGQQLFF.